The 17 T cell receptor beta chains presented below share a single source sample, sequenced in a study of T cells after yellow fever vaccination. Each CDR3 protein is one row after TCRdb ran MiXCR on the 5' RACE reads. Of about 330,000 distinct CDR3 sequences in the sample, roughly 7% are singletons; the top ten hold 18%. The sequences come from PBMCs, collected roughly 45 days after the first yellow fever vaccination. These receptors all stem from a man younger than 35 who received the YFV17D yellow fever vaccine.

The chain is built from TRBV18 and TRBJ2-5; 7 nucleotides agree with TRBD1. Germline V CDR1 and CDR2: KGHSH, LQKENI. The junction had 6 bases not matched to a gene; V was cut back by 3 bases and J by 2 bases. The CDR3 has 15 residues. The CDR3 sequence: CASSPLARGQETQYF. The CDR3 DNA reads TGTGCCAGCTCACCTTTGGCCAGGGGGCAAGAGACCCAGTACTTC. Combining the CDR3 with reference TRBV18 and TRBJ2-5 gives the whole variable domain NAGVMQNPRHLVRRRGQEARLRCSPMKGHSHVYWYRQLPEEGLKFMVYLQKENIIDESGMPKERFSAEFPKEGPSILRIQQVVRGDSAAYFCASSPLARGQETQYFGPGTRLLVL.

Many counts were recorded for this clonotype. This chain connects TRBV6-6 to TRBJ1-1; no definite D call. The CDR3 spans 13 residues. Per germline, CDR1 MNHNY and CDR2 SVGAGI (reference sequence). Trimming removed 5 bases at V and 2 bases at J, with 9 bases between. CDR3 sequence reads: CASSDQENTEAFF. DNA of the CDR3: TGTGCCAGCAGTGATCAGGAAAACACTGAAGCTTTCTTT.

The gene calls are TRBV24-1 and TRBJ2-1; the D is unclear. The V end was cut by 2 bases, the J end by 2 bases, with 6 bases between. This CDR3 spans 14 amino acids. Per the germline V gene, CDR1 is KGHDR and CDR2 is SFDVKD. DNA for the CDR3: TGTGCCACCAGTGATTCCGGGCCCTACAATGAGCAGTTCTTC. Encoded protein: CATSDSGPYNEQFF.

The chain links TRBV7-9 to TRBJ1-1; D remains unclear. This CDR3 has 12 amino acids. The germline gives CDR1 SEHNR, CDR2 FQNEAQ (reference sequence). V was cut by 1 base and J by 11 bases, with 11 bases left in between. The CDR3 reads CASSLGDREAFF. CDR3 DNA: TGTGCCAGCAGCTTAGGGGATCGGGAGGCTTTCTTT.

This chain connects TRBV20-1 to TRBJ2-1; TRBD2 matches at 12 bases. Germline CDR1 and CDR2: DFQATT and SNEGSKA (reference sequence). The J segment lost 7 bases and the V segment lost 3 bases, leaving 10 bases of the junction unmatched. The CDR3 contains 16 residues. CDR3 loop: CSASDLLAGGGNEQFF. The CDR3 nucleotides read TGCAGTGCTAGTGACCTACTAGCGGGGGGTGGGAATGAGCAGTTCTTC.

This clonotype has a count of ten or more. The gene calls are TRBV20-1 and TRBJ2-5, with TRBD2 identical over 7 bases. The CDR3 spans 14 residues. CDR1 DFQATT and CDR2 SNEGSKA come from the germline V gene (reference sequence). Losses at the gene ends were 0 bases for V and 2 bases for J; bases not matched to a gene: 3. The CDR3 region has the DNA TGCAGTGCTAGAGAGGGACTAACTCAAGAGACCCAGTACTTC. Its translation: CSAREGLTQETQYF.

CDR3 DNA: TGTGCCAGCAGCTCCGGGACAGTAAACACCATATATTTT. Translation: CASSSGTVNTIYF. This chain connects TRBV2 to TRBJ1-3; 7 positions match TRBD1. J gave up 6 bases and V 6 bases, and 5 bases lay outside the gene matches. This CDR3 has 13 residues. Per the germline V gene, CDR1 is SNHLY and CDR2 is FYNNEI.

V gene TRBV28 combines with J gene TRBJ2-1, with a weak D call TRBD2 (5 bases). CDR3 size: 12 residues. CDR1 and CDR2 (germline): MDHEN, SYDVKM. V was clipped by 10 bases and J by 6 bases, with 13 bases between them. The CDR3 region has the DNA TGTGCCACTGGACTCTTCGTCAATGAGCAGTTCTTC. Protein: CATGLFVNEQFF.

In its sample, this clonotype was seen a few times. The chain uses TRBV7-3 and TRBJ2-3; 8 positions agree with TRBD2. The CDR3 length is 14 residues. The V gene's germline CDR1 is SGHTA and CDR2 FQGTGA. The V gene end was trimmed by 6 bases and the J gene end by 2 bases; junction bases not matched to a gene: 4. The DNA for the CDR3 is TGTGCCAGCAGGACGGGAGGGGCCACAGATACGCAGTATTTT. Protein product: CASRTGGATDTQYF. The full variable domain, in which reference TRBV7-3 and TRBJ2-3 provide the parts outside the CDR3, is GAGVSQTPSNKVTEKGKYVELRCDPISGHTALYWYRQSLGQGPEFLIYFQGTGAADDSGLPNDRFFAVRPEGSVSTLKIQRTERGDSAVYLCASRTGGATDTQYFGPGTRLTVL.

This clonotype was observed a few times. This sequence joins TRBV18 and TRBJ2-3; TRBD1 matches at 8 bases. Looked up from germline, CDR1 is KGHSH and CDR2 is LQKENI. Losses at the gene ends were 3 bases for V and 1 base for J; bases not matched to a gene: 6. CDR3 size: 16 residues. The CDR3 loop reads CASSPTGTGRTDTQYF. CDR3 DNA: TGTGCCAGCTCACCGACCGGGACAGGCCGCACAGATACGCAGTATTTT.

J is TRBJ2-1 and V is TRBV5-4, with 7 nucleotides matching TRBD2. The V segment lost 5 bases and the J segment 4 bases; nucleotides outside the gene matches: 9. Germline loops: CDR1 SGHNT, CDR2 YYREEE (reference sequence). The CDR3 is made up of 15 amino acids. Written as DNA, the CDR3 is TGTGCCAGCAGTCCTGGGGGGGTTGTTTACAATGAGCAGTTCTTC. Its translation: CASSPGGVVYNEQFF.

The sample holds a few counts of this clonotype. The gene calls are TRBV20-1 and TRBJ2-7; D not certain. The V end lost 3 bases, the J end lost 3 bases, and 12 bases lay between the germline ends. The CDR3 spans 13 residues. Germline CDR1 reads DFQATT; CDR2 reads SNEGSKA (reference sequence). CDR3 nucleotides: TGCAGTGCTAGCCGGGCGGACGGCTACGAGCAGTACGTC. Protein sequence: CSASRADGYEQYV.

The rearrangement joins TRBV7-2 to TRBJ2-1; D may correspond to TRBD1 or TRBD2 (5 bases each). The V end was cut by 2 bases, the J end by 6 bases, with 8 bases between. The CDR3 contains 13 residues. Looked up from germline, CDR1 is SGHTA and CDR2 is FQGNSA. For the CDR3, the DNA is TGTGCCAGCAGCTTAAGAGGGGCCAATGAGCAGTTCTTC. Translated: CASSLRGANEQFF.

This clonotype was seen only a few times. A much larger clone differs by one base, so this may be a read error. The chain couples TRBV2 to TRBJ2-3; a weak D match, TRBD2 (6 bases). V was pared by 3 bases and J by 2 bases, with 9 bases between. CDR1 is SNHLY and CDR2 is FYNNEI in the germline V gene. The CDR3 has 14 amino acids. The CDR3 loop is CASSEGGNTDTQYF. The DNA of the CDR3 is TGTGCCAGCAGTGAGGGCGGGAACACAGATACGCAGTATTTT.

This clonotype has only a few counts. The chain has TRBV12-3 or TRBV12-4 and TRBJ1-2; D is ambiguous. This CDR3 region has 14 residues. Trimming removed 7 bases at V and 6 bases at J, with 18 bases between. In DNA, the CDR3 is TGTGCCAGCACCCTCGGGGTTAGAAGAAATGGCTACACCTTC. It specifies CASTLGVRRNGYTF.

The V call is TRBV4-2, the J call TRBJ2-7; no firm D call. CDR3 length equals 11 residues. With 4 bases removed from V and 5 bases from J, the gap between germline ends came to 6 bases. Per the germline V gene, CDR1 is LGHNA and CDR2 is YNFKEQ. This chain's CDR3 is CASSRRDEQYF. CDR3 coding DNA: TGTGCCAGCAGCCGGCGAGACGAGCAGTACTTC.

In its sample, this clonotype was seen many times. The chain has TRBV4-1 and TRBJ2-3, with D perhaps TRBD1 (6 bases). The CDR3 has 17 residues. Trimming took off 0 bases at V and 4 bases at J, with 17 bases between the two ends. CDR1 and CDR2 from the germline V gene are MGHRA and YSYEKL. The CDR3 protein is CASSQDSTGRRSDTQYF. In nucleotides, the CDR3 is TGCGCCAGCAGCCAAGATAGCACAGGGAGAAGATCAGATACGCAGTATTTT.